This section outlines one T cell receptor beta chain sequence together with its context. The data belong to a study of blood T cell repertoires in COVID-19. Study details: PBMCs, B-cell-depleted T cells, or T cells provided the cDNA or gDNA that made up the material.

This CDR3 contains 16 residues. Trimming cost V 3 bases and J 8 bases, with 19 bases left between them. CDR1 and CDR2 from the germline V gene are MNHEY and SMNVEV (reference sequence). Source study methods: It was from reference gene primer amplification that nucleated cell counts were estimated. Assay used: immunoSEQ multiplex PCR; TCRdb lists only in-frame clones, some missing. V, J and clone size derive from that table, while D and trimming were established from the DNA sequence. Among 80,000 to 100,000 clones listed, under 80% were seen once. The receptor was isolated from a man in his 70s with COVID-19, enrolled during active disease. The sample was peripheral blood. This chain uses TRBV27 with TRBJ1-4, with a tentative D call TRBD1 (6 bases). The CDR3 DNA is TGTGCCAGCAGTTTTCGAGAGACAGGTATTCAAGAAAAACTGTTTTTT. Its translation: CASSFRETGIQEKLFF.